This T cell receptor (beta chain) was identified during a study of cytomegalovirus exposure and HLA in healthy donors. The wider study: Ancestry clustering placed about 80% of under 450 genotyped donors in the Caucasian-associated cluster. Study observations and caveats: Later analysis demonstrated an association between a missense DCLRE1C variant and TCR beta V- and J-gene trimming. According to a later analysis, most TCR beta chains associated with CMV appeared HLA-restricted.

A note on this clone: Its specificity is not known.

Germline CDR1 is SGHRS and CDR2 is YFSETQ. V was trimmed by 4 bases and J by 2 bases, leaving 19 bases between them. The CDR3 has 17 amino acids. The study ran its PCR with 60 Vbeta and 13 Jbeta primers. Profiled with immunoSEQ multiplex PCR; TCRdb holds only in-frame clones, not every one. Its clone listing holds 70,000 or so clones. Sample: PBMCs. The sequence came from a man aged 40-50 years in good health and CMV-seronegative. The rearrangement uses TRBV5-1 and TRBJ1-3; D is uncertain. The DNA of the CDR3 is TGCGCCAGCAGCCCGAACTTAGTGAGAAACGCTGGAAACACCATATATTTT. This encodes CASSPNLVRNAGNTIYF. The full variable domain, completed using reference TRBV5-1 and TRBJ1-3, is KAGVTQTPRYLIKTRGQQVTLSCSPISGHRSVSWYQQTPGQGLQFLFEYFSETQRNKGNFPGRFSGRQFSNSRSEMNVSTLELGDSALYLCASSPNLVRNAGNTIYFGEGSWLTVV.